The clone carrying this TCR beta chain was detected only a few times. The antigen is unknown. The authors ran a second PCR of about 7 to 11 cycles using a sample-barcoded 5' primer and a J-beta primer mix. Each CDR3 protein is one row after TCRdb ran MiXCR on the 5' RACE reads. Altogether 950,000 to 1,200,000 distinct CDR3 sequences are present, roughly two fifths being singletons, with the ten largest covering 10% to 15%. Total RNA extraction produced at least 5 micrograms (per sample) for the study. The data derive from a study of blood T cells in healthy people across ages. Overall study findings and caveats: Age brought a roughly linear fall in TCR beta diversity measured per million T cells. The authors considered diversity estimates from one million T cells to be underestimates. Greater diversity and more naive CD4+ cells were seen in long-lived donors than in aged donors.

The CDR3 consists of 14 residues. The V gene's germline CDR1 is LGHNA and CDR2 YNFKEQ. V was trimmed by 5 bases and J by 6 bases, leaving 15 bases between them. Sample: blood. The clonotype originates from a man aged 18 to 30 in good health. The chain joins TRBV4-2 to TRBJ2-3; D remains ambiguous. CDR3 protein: CASSLGLLDDTQYF. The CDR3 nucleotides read TGTGCCAGCAGCTTGGGCCTTCTGGACGATACGCAGTATTTT.